This T cell receptor beta chain was recorded in a study of graft-versus-host responses after intestinal transplantation. Study conclusions and caveats: Individuals carrying graft-donor T cell macrochimerism showed high graft-versus-host to host-versus-graft clonal ratios in allografts. Recipient marrow showed GvH clones, some seen first in ileum or blood.

Here immunoSEQ multiplex PCR was the method, and the copy in TCRdb shows in-frame clones only, minus some. The data show more than 9,500 clones, with 30% to 35% seen just once and roughly 3.1% held by the top ten. Responders that carried the CFSE label, about 200,000 of them, were plated with about 200,000 irradiated, violet-dye-labeled stimulator cells. CDR3 size: 15 residues. Germline CDR1 and CDR2: MGHRA and YSYEKL. Between the trimmed V and J ends, which lost 8 bases and 2 bases, there was a span of 16 bases. The chain joins TRBV4-1 to TRBJ1-5; a possible D gene is TRBD1 (5 bases). The sequences come from alloreactive CD8+ T cells from a mixed lymphocyte reaction culture, collected before intestinal transplant. Subset indicated: CFSE-low proliferating T cells sorted from roughly six-day pre-transplant mixed lymphocyte reaction (GvH or HvG direction). The receptor was isolated from a human patient who received an intestinal transplant. CDR3 sequence: CASSGLGAGNQPQHF. CDR3 nucleotide sequence: TGCGCCAGCTCTGGCCTTGGGGCCGGCAATCAGCCCCAGCATTTT.